This T cell receptor beta chain was identified in a study of T cell repertoires in cytomegalovirus infection. In this sample, this clonotype turned up many times. MiXCR, run by TCRdb on the reads, gives a single entry per CDR3 protein. Of 250,000 to 350,000 distinct CDR3 sequences in the sample, roughly 23% were seen once. Losses at the gene ends were 5 bases for V and 3 bases for J; bases not matched to a gene: 7. CDR1 SGHVS and CDR2 FQNEAQ come from the germline V gene. The CDR3 runs 15 residues. The sequenced sample consisted of PBMCs. The rearrangement uses TRBV7-8 and TRBJ2-1; 7 bases fit TRBD2. The TCR comes from a human donor in good health (CMV status not recorded). Some clones in this sample may be carry-over from other donors' samples. CDR3 nucleotide sequence: TGTGCCAGCAGCCATCCAGCGGGGCACTACAATGAGCAGTTCTTC. Translation: CASSHPAGHYNEQFF.